The 3 T cell receptor beta chains below were found in one sample sequenced in a study of T cells in Graves' hyperthyroidism and ophthalmopathy. TCR beta CDR3 regions were amplified from RNA transcripts. The HTBI primer set was used in a first-round RT-PCR of the TCR CDR3. One entry per CDR3 protein results from TCRdb running MiXCR on the multiplex PCR reads. The sample carries 250,000 to 300,000 distinct CDR3 sequences, roughly 19% recorded once. Source material: blood. These receptors all stem from a man between 45 and 60 years old with Graves' ophthalmopathy.

In this sample, this clonotype turned up a few times. The rearrangement joins TRBV7-8 to TRBJ2-1; the D gene is possibly TRBD1 (5 bases). CDR3 length: 16 amino acids. The V and J ends lost 0 bases and 6 bases respectively, with 15 bases between them. Germline V lookup: CDR1 SGHVS, CDR2 FQNEAQ. CDR3 sequence: CASSLARTHLGNEQFF. CDR3 nucleotides: TGTGCCAGCAGCTTAGCGCGGACACATTTAGGCAATGAGCAGTTCTTC.

This clonotype was seen repeatedly, ten times or more. The chain has TRBV11-2 and TRBJ2-1, with 11 bases aligning to TRBD2. Germline V gives CDR1 SGHAT, CDR2 FQNNGV. This CDR3 is 16 amino acids long. V was clipped by 4 bases and J by 3 bases; unmatched bases: 5. The CDR3 sequence: CASSSSGLAVYNEQFF. In DNA form, the CDR3 reads TGTGCCAGCAGCTCCTCGGGACTAGCGGTCTACAATGAGCAGTTCTTC.

This clonotype was seen only a few times. The chain couples TRBV13 to TRBJ2-5; D possibly matches TRBD1 or TRBD2 (5 bases each). Germline V gene data show CDR1 as PRHDT and CDR2 as FYEKMQ (reference sequence). The CDR3 has 14 residues. V shed 1 base and J shed 2 bases, with 8 bases lying between them. In DNA, the CDR3 is TGTGCCAGCAGCTTAGCGGGGCGGCAAGAGACCCAGTACTTC. It is translated as CASSLAGRQETQYF. Full variable domain (missing parts from reference TRBV13 and TRBJ2-5): AAGVIQSPRHLIKEKRETATLKCYPIPRHDTVYWYQQGPGQDPQFLISFYEKMQSDKGSIPDRFSAQQFSDYHSELNMSSLELGDSALYFCASSLAGRQETQYFGPGTRLLVL.